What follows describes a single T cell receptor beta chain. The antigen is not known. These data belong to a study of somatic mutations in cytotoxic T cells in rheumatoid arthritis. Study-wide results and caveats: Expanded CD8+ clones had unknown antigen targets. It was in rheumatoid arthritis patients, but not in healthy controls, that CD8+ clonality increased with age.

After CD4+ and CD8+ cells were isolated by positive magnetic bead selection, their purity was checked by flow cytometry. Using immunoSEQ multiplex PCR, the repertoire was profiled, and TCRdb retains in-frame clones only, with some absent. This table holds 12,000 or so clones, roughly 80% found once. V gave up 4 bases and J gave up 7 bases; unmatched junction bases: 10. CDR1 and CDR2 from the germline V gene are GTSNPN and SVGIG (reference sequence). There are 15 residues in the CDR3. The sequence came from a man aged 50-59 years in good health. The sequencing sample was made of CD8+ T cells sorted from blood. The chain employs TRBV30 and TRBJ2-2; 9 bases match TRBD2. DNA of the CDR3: TGTGCCTGGACCGCAGGGACTAGCTCGATCGGGGAGCTGTTTTTT. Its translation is CAWTAGTSSIGELFF.